This TCR beta chain was recorded in a study of beta chain features in type 1 diabetes. Across the study: Patients did not differ from healthy donors in age, gender or cell yield. Taken together, all samples contributed 90 million to 140 million examined sorted cells.

In regard to this clone: The antigen is unknown.

Whole-study findings and limits: Here, the possible influence of HLA type (on TCRB rearrangement) remained unresolved.

Germline V gene sequence: CDR1 SGHAT, CDR2 FQNNGV. The CDR3 sequence is 14 residues long. V shed 5 bases, J shed 4 bases, and the junction held 4 bases outside the gene matches. Sequenced material consisted of expressed TCRB transcripts (all of the isolated RNA was reverse transcribed). The data were produced by immunoSEQ multiplex PCR, yet TCRdb's version contains in-frame clones alone and is incomplete. The data hold almost 350,000 clones, with roughly a fifth observed a single time. The chain couples TRBV11-2 to TRBJ2-5, with 10 bases aligning to TRBD1. The sample was naive CD4+ T cells from blood. The clonotype was recovered from a woman between 18 and 30 years old in good health. This CDR3 is CASSLDRGRETQYF. In nucleotides, the CDR3 is TGTGCCAGCAGCCTCGACAGGGGGCGAGAGACCCAGTACTTC.